This TCR beta chain is drawn from a study of blood T cells in healthy people across ages. Overall study findings and caveats: PBMCs went unsorted, and a conclusive naive versus antigen-experienced comparison was therefore prevented. The unknown donor CMV status may have confounded expanded clonotype changes.

Together with a sample-barcoded 5' primer, a J-beta primer mix was included in a second PCR lasting about 6 to 11 cycles. A 12-random-nucleotide template-switch adaptor tagged each cDNA molecule. TCRdb re-analysed the 5' RACE reads in MiXCR, keeping a single row per CDR3 protein. The sample lists 1.5 million to 2 million distinct CDR3 sequences, roughly 49% occurring once. This clonotype was counted a few times. Its matching antigen is unknown. RNA extraction gave at least 5 micrograms of total RNA per sample. What was sequenced was blood. The TCR comes from a woman in her 40s in good health.

The CDR3 nucleotides are TGTGCCAGCAGCCCACGCTGGACAGGGACAAGCACAGATACGCAGTATTTT. It specifies CASSPRWTGTSTDTQYF. V usage is TRBV7-9 and J usage is TRBJ2-3, with 8 bases aligning to TRBD1. V trimming: 5 bases; J trimming: 0 bases; junction bases outside the gene matches: 10. Looked up from germline, CDR1 is SEHNR and CDR2 is FQNEAQ (reference sequence). This CDR3 comprises 17 residues.